Detailed here is one T cell receptor beta chain. The sample comes from a study of T cells after yellow fever vaccination. Making TCR cDNA involved 5'RACE template switching, which added UMIs and a universal primer site. TCRdb independently ran MiXCR on the 5' RACE reads; one entry per CDR3 protein. This table holds 250,000 to 400,000 distinct CDR3 sequences, about 4.5% found once. The V and J ends lost 6 bases and 2 bases respectively, with 11 bases between them. Looked up from germline, CDR1 is MDHEN and CDR2 is SYDVKM. This CDR3 is built from 15 residues. This TCR was sampled from a man younger than 35 who received the YFV17D yellow fever vaccine. The sequencing here drew on PBMCs, taken 15 days after the yellow fever booster vaccination. The chain recombines TRBV28 with TRBJ1-6; D gene uncertain. DNA for the CDR3: TGTGCCAGCAGAAGAGGAATCCCCTATAATTCACCCCTCCACTTT. It translates to CASRRGIPYNSPLHF.